This TCR beta chain stems from a study of cytomegalovirus exposure and HLA in healthy donors. Study context: Earlier findings included 100 million to 130 million unique TCR beta sequences obtained from 170 million or so T cells.

In the case of this clone: Its antigen is as yet unknown.

Primers for the PCR totalled 60 Vbeta and 13 Jbeta. This table comes from immunoSEQ multiplex PCR, and its TCRdb copy is limited to in-frame clones, with some not included. Of some 250,000 clones detected, around 76% appear once; the ten largest clones hold 4.5% to 6%. At sampling all donors were nominally healthy, likely with unrecorded immune exposures. General study points: In a later analysis, CMV-associated beta chains were mostly HLA-associated, it appeared.

Sequenced sample: PBMCs. The TCR sequence derives from a woman aged 40 to 49 in good health and CMV-seropositive.

CDR3 amino acids: CAWRGRAGNTIYF. DNA for the CDR3: TGTGCCTGGAGGGGCAGGGCTGGAAACACCATATATTTT. J is TRBJ1-3 and V is TRBV30; D perhaps matches TRBD1 (5 bases). Germline V gene sequence: CDR1 GTSNPN, CDR2 SVGIG (reference sequence). The CDR3 is made up of 13 amino acids. V was clipped by 3 bases and J by 2 bases, with 8 bases between them.